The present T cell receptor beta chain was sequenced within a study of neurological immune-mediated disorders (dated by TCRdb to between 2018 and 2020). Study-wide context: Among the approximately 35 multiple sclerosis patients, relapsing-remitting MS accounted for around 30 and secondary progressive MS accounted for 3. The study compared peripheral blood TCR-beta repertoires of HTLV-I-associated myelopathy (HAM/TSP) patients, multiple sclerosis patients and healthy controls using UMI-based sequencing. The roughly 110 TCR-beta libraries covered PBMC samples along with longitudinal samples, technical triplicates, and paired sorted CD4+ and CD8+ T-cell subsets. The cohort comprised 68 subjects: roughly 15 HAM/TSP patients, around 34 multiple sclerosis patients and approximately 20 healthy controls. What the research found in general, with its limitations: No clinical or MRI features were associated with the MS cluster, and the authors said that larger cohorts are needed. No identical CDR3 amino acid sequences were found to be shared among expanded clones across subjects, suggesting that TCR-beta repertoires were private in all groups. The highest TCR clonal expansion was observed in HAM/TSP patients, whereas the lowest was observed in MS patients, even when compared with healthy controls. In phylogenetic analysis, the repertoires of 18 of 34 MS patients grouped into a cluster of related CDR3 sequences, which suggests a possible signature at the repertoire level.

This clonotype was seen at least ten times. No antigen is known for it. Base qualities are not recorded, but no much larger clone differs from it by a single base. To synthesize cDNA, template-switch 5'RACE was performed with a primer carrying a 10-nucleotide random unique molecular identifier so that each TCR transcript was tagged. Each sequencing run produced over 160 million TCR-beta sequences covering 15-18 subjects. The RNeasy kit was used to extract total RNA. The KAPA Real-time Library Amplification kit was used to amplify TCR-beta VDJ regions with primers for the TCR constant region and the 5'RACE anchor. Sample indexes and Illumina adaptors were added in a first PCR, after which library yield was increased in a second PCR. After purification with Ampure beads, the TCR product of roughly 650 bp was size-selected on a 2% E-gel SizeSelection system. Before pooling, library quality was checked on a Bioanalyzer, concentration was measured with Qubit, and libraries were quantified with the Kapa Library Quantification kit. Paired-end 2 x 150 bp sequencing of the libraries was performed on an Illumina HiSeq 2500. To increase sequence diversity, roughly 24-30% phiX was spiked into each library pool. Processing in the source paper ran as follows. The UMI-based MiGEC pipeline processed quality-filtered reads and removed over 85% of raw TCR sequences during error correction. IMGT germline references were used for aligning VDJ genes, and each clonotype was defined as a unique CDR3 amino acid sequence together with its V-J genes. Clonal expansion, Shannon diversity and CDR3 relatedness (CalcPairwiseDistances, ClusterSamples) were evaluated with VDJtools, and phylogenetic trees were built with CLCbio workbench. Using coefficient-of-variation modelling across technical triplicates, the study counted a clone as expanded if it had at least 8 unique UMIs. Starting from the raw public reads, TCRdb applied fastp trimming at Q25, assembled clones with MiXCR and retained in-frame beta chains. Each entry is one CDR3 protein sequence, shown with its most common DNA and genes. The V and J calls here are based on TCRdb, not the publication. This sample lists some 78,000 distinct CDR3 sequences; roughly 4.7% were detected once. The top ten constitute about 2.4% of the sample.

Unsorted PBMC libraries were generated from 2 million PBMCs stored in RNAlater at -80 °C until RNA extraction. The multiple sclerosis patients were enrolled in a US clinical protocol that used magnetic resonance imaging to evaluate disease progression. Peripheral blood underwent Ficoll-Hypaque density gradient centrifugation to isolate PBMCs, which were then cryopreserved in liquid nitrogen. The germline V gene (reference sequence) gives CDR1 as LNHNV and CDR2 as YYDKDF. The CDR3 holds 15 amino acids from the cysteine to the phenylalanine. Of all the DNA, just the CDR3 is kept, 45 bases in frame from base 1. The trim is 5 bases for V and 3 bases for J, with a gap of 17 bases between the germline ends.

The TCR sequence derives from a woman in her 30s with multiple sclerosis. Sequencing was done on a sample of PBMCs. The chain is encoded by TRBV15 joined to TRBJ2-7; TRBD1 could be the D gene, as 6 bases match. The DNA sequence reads TGTGCCACCAGCTCCAGCCCCAAGGGGGACTACGAGCAGTACTTC. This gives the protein CATSSSPKGDYEQYF. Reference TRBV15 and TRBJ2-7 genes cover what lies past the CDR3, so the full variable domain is DAMVIQNPRYQVTQFGKPVTLSCSQTLNHNVMYWYQQKSSQAPKLLFHYYDKDFNNEADTPDNFQSRRPNTSFCFLDIRSPGLGDTAMYLCATSSSPKGDYEQYFGPGTRLTVT.